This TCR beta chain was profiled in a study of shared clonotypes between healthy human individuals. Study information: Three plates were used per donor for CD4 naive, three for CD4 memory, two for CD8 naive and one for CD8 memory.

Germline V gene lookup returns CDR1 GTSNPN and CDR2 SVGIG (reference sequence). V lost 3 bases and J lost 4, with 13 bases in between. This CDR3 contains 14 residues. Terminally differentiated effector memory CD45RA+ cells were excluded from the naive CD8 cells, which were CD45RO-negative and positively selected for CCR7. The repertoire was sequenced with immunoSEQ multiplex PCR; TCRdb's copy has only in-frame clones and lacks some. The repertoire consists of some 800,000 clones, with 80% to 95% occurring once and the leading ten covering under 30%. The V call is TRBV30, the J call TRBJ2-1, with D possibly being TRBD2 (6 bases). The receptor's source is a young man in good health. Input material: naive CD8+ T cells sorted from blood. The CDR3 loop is CAWRQLALYNEQFF. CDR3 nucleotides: TGTGCCTGGAGACAGCTAGCGCTTTACAATGAGCAGTTCTTC.